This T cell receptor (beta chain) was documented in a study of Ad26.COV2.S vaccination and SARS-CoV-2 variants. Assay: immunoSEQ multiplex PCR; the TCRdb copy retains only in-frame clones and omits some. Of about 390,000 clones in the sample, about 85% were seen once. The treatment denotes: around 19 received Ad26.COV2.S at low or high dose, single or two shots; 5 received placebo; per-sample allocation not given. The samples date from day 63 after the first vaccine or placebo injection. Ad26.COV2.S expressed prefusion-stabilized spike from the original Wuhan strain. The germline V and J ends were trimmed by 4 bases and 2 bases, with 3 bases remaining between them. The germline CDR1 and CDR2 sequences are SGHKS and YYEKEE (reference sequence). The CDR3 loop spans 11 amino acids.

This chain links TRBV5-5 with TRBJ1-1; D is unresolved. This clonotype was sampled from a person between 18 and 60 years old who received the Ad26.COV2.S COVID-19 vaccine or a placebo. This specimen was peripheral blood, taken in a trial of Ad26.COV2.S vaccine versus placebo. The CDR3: CASSQNTEAFF. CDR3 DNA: TGTGCCAGCAGCCAAAACACTGAAGCTTTCTTT.